A selection of T cell receptor beta chains follows, all from one sample in a study of T cells in Graves' hyperthyroidism and ophthalmopathy. TCRdb re-called the multiplex PCR reads with MiXCR, one entry per CDR3 protein. The table records 350,000 or so distinct CDR3 sequences, roughly 18% of them present only once. Input material: blood. The source is a woman in her forties with Graves' ophthalmopathy. Both conserved end residues are part of each CDR3. Each record gives: V gene, clone size, J gene, D gene, CDR3 DNA, CDR3 protein. D genes are given only for firm matches. Rows may omit the clone size; those that give it use once, few, many or a size class.

TRBV12-3/TRBV12-4	many	TRBJ1-2	-	TGTGCCAGCAGCACCCCCCCTACCTATGGCTACACCTTC	CASSTPPTYGYTF
TRBV28	many	TRBJ2-7	-	TGTGCCAGCAGTTTACCACAGGGCTACGAGCAGTACTTC	CASSLPQGYEQYF
TRBV30	many	TRBJ1-5	-	TGTGCCTGGAGCGGGGGGCAGTCGGGCAATCAGCCCCAGCATTTT	CAWSGGQSGNQPQHF
TRBV29-1	once	TRBJ2-4	-	TGCAGCGTACACGTGGCAGACAGAGGGGCGAGGAACATTCAGTACTTC	CSVHVADRGARNIQYF
TRBV29-1	-	TRBJ1-1	-	TGCAGCGTTGAGGACCCGGGGCTCGAGACTGAAGCTTTCTTT	CSVEDPGLETEAFF
TRBV29-1	many	TRBJ2-4	TRBD1	TGCAGCGCCGGAGACATAGGGGGCTTGGGAGCCAAAAACATTCAGTACTTC	CSAGDIGGLGAKNIQYF
TRBV20-1	many	TRBJ1-2	-	TGCAGTGCTAGCCAAAAAAACTATGGCTACACCTTC	CSASQKNYGYTF
TRBV6-1	many	TRBJ2-7	-	TGTGCCAGCAGTGAGGAGTGGGAAGGCGAGCAGTACTTC	CASSEEWEGEQYF
TRBV20-1	many	TRBJ2-7	-	TGCAGTGCCCCACCACATCCTAGCTCCTACGAGCAGTACTTC	CSAPPHPSSYEQYF
TRBV27	few	TRBJ2-5	TRBD2	TGTGCCAGCAGTCCCGGAATAGCGGGAGGGGAGACCCAGTACTTC	CASSPGIAGGETQYF
TRBV27	many	TRBJ1-2	-	TGCGCCAGCAGTCCGACAGCGCCCTATGGCTACACCTTC	CASSPTAPYGYTF
TRBV6-2/TRBV6-3	-	TRBJ2-4	TRBD2	TGTGCCAGCAGTACGAGGGGACTACAAAACATTCAGTACTTC	CASSTRGLQNIQYF
TRBV29-1	many	TRBJ2-2	-	TGCAGCGTTGTAGGTTCGACCGCCGGGGAGCTGTTGTTT	CSVVGSTAGELLF
TRBV2	many	TRBJ2-7	-	TGTGCCAGCAGTGAAGCAAACGAGCAGTACTTC	CASSEANEQYF
TRBV6-2/TRBV6-3	many	TRBJ1-5	TRBD1	TGTGCCAGCACCTCTCTGGCAGGGGGCTCTCAGCCCCAGCATTTT	CASTSLAGGSQPQHF
TRBV28	few	TRBJ1-2	-	TGTGCCAGCAGGCCGGGGGACATAAACTATGGCTACACCTTC	CASRPGDINYGYTF
TRBV30	many	TRBJ1-1	-	TGTGCCTGGAGTGGTCGGAACAAACCCCCGAACACTGAAGCTTTCTTT	CAWSGRNKPPNTEAFF
TRBV19	many	TRBJ1-1	-	TGTGCCAGTAGTCCTCGCATGGGGCAACCTAGGAACACTGAAGCTTTCTTT	CASSPRMGQPRNTEAFF
TRBV3-1	-	TRBJ2-5	TRBD2	TGTGCCAGCAGCCGGACTAGCGGGAGCGGAGAGACCCAGTACTTC	CASSRTSGSGETQYF
TRBV6-1	many	TRBJ1-1	-	TGTGCCAGCAGCCTTGGGTCCGGGTGGACTGAAGCTTTCTTT	CASSLGSGWTEAFF
TRBV20-1	many	TRBJ2-7	-	TGCAGTGCTCCCCTAAGGACTATCTACGAGCAGTACTTC	CSAPLRTIYEQYF
TRBV7-8	many	TRBJ2-7	-	TGTGCCAGCAGCTTAGTCGAGGGCGCCGGCTTCGAGCAGTACTTC	CASSLVEGAGFEQYF
TRBV19	many	TRBJ1-1	-	TGTGCCAGTAGTATAGGGCTCGCCAGGAACACTGAAGCTTTCTTT	CASSIGLARNTEAFF
TRBV29-1	many	TRBJ1-2	TRBD1	TGCAGCGTTGAACTCCAGGGGGCGGATGGCTACACCTTC	CSVELQGADGYTF
TRBV6-1	-	TRBJ1-1	TRBD1	TGTGCCAGCAGTGTCCGACAGGGTAGCGGAACTGAAGCTTTCTTT	CASSVRQGSGTEAFF
TRBV11-2	many	TRBJ1-1	-	TGTGCCAGCAGCTTAGTGGCCGCAGGGGTGAACACTGAAGCTTTCTTT	CASSLVAAGVNTEAFF
TRBV7-9	many	TRBJ1-2	-	TGTGCCAGCAGCTCCTCCTCCGGGACGCTCTATGGCTACACCTTC	CASSSSSGTLYGYTF
TRBV5-1	many	TRBJ2-7	TRBD2	TGCGCCAGCAGCTTGGATAGCGGGTGGTCTGGTGAGCAGTACTTC	CASSLDSGWSGEQYF
TRBV6-1	-	TRBJ1-2	-	TGTGCCAGCAGTGAAATGTGGGACCGACACTATGGCTACACCTTC	CASSEMWDRHYGYTF
TRBV27	many	TRBJ1-3	-	TGTGCCAGCGGCCATTCCGGAAACACCATATATTTT	CASGHSGNTIYF
TRBV11-2	many	TRBJ2-7	TRBD1	TGTGCCAGCAGTCCCGACAGGGCCTACGAGCAGTACTTC	CASSPDRAYEQYF
TRBV11-2	-	TRBJ2-7	TRBD1	TGTGCCAGCAGACCAGGGACAGGGGACGGCGAGCAGTACTTC	CASRPGTGDGEQYF
TRBV7-3	many	TRBJ2-3	TRBD2	TGTGCCAGCAGCTCCCCCTCGGTTAGCGGGGCTAGCACAGATACGCAGTATTTT	CASSSPSVSGASTDTQYF
TRBV19	-	TRBJ1-5	-	TGTGCCAGTAGTATTCAGGTACATCAGCCCCAGCATTTT	CASSIQVHQPQHF
TRBV12-3/TRBV12-4	many	TRBJ2-3	-	TGTGCCAGCAGTGTTAGCGGAGACAGCACAGATACGCAGTATTTT	CASSVSGDSTDTQYF
TRBV27	many	TRBJ2-7	-	TGTGCCAGCAGTTCTGGTAATCCCTACGAGCAGTACTTC	CASSSGNPYEQYF
TRBV27	many	TRBJ2-7	-	TGTGCCAGCAGCCCTATGGGGCAGGGGACCTACGAGCAGTACTTC	CASSPMGQGTYEQYF
TRBV27	many	TRBJ1-2	-	TGTGCCAGCAGTTTATCTCCCCGGGACGGATACTATGGCTACACCTTC	CASSLSPRDGYYGYTF
TRBV7-8	-	TRBJ1-2	TRBD1	TGTGCCAGCAGCCCCTCGACAGGGATTAACTATGGCTACACCTTC	CASSPSTGINYGYTF
TRBV12-3/TRBV12-4	many	TRBJ1-5	-	TGTGCCAGCAGTTTCGGCCCGGGGCCCCAGCATTTT	CASSFGPGPQHF
TRBV14	many	TRBJ2-7	TRBD1	TGTGCCAGCAGCCAAGATCAAGGCAGGGGGGAGCAGTACTTC	CASSQDQGRGEQYF
TRBV11-2	few	TRBJ2-1	TRBD1	TGTGCCAGCACAGGGGGTGGAAGCGAGCAGTTCTTC	CASTGGGSEQFF
TRBV30	many	TRBJ1-3	TRBD1	TGTGCCTGGATGCGGGACAGGGTCCTCTCTGGAAACACCATATATTTT	CAWMRDRVLSGNTIYF
TRBV7-9	many	TRBJ1-1	-	TGTGCCAGCAGCCCCCCTGGGTCAGGGAACACTGAAGCTTTCTTT	CASSPPGSGNTEAFF
TRBV9	-	TRBJ1-5	-	TGTGCCAGCAGCGTAGGTGGCAGAAGCAATCAGCCCCAGCATTTT	CASSVGGRSNQPQHF
TRBV19	few	TRBJ2-1	TRBD2	TGTGCCAGTAGTTTTCGGACTAGCGGGAGAGAGCAGTTCTTC	CASSFRTSGREQFF
TRBV6-2/TRBV6-3	many	TRBJ1-5	TRBD1	TGTGCCAGCAGTTACTCGGAACAGACAGGGACAGTGGGGAGCAATCAGCCCCAGCATTTT	CASSYSEQTGTVGSNQPQHF
TRBV6-2/TRBV6-3	many	TRBJ1-5	-	TGTGCCAGCAGTTACGGCGGGAAGTCGCCCCAGCATTTT	CASSYGGKSPQHF
TRBV5-1	few	TRBJ2-6	TRBD2	TGCGCCAGCAGCCCGGGAGGTGGGGCCAACGTCCTGACTTTC	CASSPGGGANVLTF
TRBV7-2	many	TRBJ2-2	-	TGTGCCAGCAGCGAGGATAGACGGAAGACCGGGGAGCTGTTTTTT	CASSEDRRKTGELFF
TRBV12-3/TRBV12-4	many	TRBJ2-4	-	TGTGCCAGCAGTTTATTGTCCACTAGGGACAAAAACATTCAGTACTTC	CASSLLSTRDKNIQYF
TRBV20-1	many	TRBJ2-7	TRBD2	TGCAGTGCTAGAGGGACTAGCGGCCCCTACGAGCAGTACTTC	CSARGTSGPYEQYF
TRBV6-2/TRBV6-3	-	TRBJ1-5	-	TGTGCCAGCAGCCCCTGGGGAGCCAATCAGCCCCAGCATTTT	CASSPWGANQPQHF
TRBV12-3/TRBV12-4	-	TRBJ2-7	TRBD1	TGTGCCAGCAAAGGCCCTGGACAGGGTGTACGGGAGCAGTACTTC	CASKGPGQGVREQYF